These 17 T cell receptor beta chains were all obtained from the same sample, sequenced in a study of T-cell memory formation after mild COVID-19. TCRdb passed the 5' RACE reads through MiXCR, listing each CDR3 protein once. The table shows hundreds of thousands of distinct CDR3 sequences, with 25% to 30% occurring only once. Sequenced material: PBMCs or a T cell subset sorted from them (not recorded which). These receptors came from an adult woman who had mild COVID-19 (a few samples of this study predate the infection). Cell type and time point are not known.

This chain uses TRBV12-3 or TRBV12-4 with TRBJ1-4, with D possibly being TRBD1 (5 bases). V was trimmed by 3 bases and J by 4 bases, leaving 6 bases between them. The CDR3 spans 13 residues. CDR3 residues: CASSFGGNEKLFF. The CDR3, as DNA: TGTGCCAGCAGTTTCGGGGGTAATGAAAAACTGTTTTTT.

This clonotype has a count of ten or more. This chain joins TRBV25-1 and TRBJ2-5, with D maybe TRBD1 (6 bases). The germline CDR1 and CDR2 sequences are MGHDK and SYGVNS. Trimming cost V 4 bases and J 5 bases, with 8 bases left between them. The CDR3 is 12 amino acids. CDR3 coding DNA: TGTGCCAGCAGTGGACAGGTGGAGACCCAGTACTTC. Protein sequence: CASSGQVETQYF.

The gene calls are TRBV7-2 and TRBJ2-2; 7 bases agree with TRBD1. The J segment lost 3 bases and the V segment lost 5 bases, leaving 6 bases of the junction unmatched. The CDR3 has 15 amino acids. CDR1 SGHTA and CDR2 FQGNSA come from the germline V gene. CDR3 amino acids: CASSPTGYYTGELFF. The CDR3, as DNA: TGTGCCAGCAGCCCGACAGGGTACTACACCGGGGAGCTGTTTTTT.

This clonotype was observed many times. The chain has TRBV7-3 and TRBJ2-5, with TRBD1 identical over 9 bases. From germline, CDR1 is SGHTA and CDR2 FQGTGA. The trim removed 5 bases at V and 4 bases at J, leaving 5 bases unmatched. There are 14 residues in the CDR3. CDR3 bases: TGTGCCAGCAGCCCCGGGACAGGGCTAGAGACCCAGTACTTC. Its protein is CASSPGTGLETQYF.

The rearrangement joins TRBV9 to TRBJ1-2; 8 bases map to TRBD1. The CDR3 length is 17 residues. J lost 8 bases, V lost 3 bases, and 18 bases had no gene match. In germline, CDR1 is SGDLS, CDR2 YYNGEE. The CDR3 spells CASSANSGQVVLRGYTF. For the CDR3, the DNA is TGTGCCAGCAGCGCAAATTCGGGACAGGTCGTTTTGAGGGGCTACACCTTC.

The chain uses TRBV2 and TRBJ2-1; D assignment may be TRBD1 or TRBD2 (5 bases each). V was clipped by 5 bases and J by 10 bases, with 15 bases between them. The germline CDR1 and CDR2 sequences are SNHLY and FYNNEI. The CDR3 loop spans 13 amino acids. The CDR3 loop reads CASSWDGPREQFF. For the CDR3, the DNA is TGTGCCAGCAGTTGGGACGGACCCAGGGAGCAGTTCTTC.

The table lists this clonotype with a few counts. The chain couples TRBV7-6 to TRBJ2-5; no definite D call. The CDR3 length is 13 residues. V was trimmed by 2 bases and J by 5 bases, leaving 9 bases between them. The germline V gene has CDR1 SGHVS and CDR2 FNYEAQ. CDR3 protein: CASSLLGRETQYF. Here the CDR3 DNA reads TGTGCCAGCAGCTTACTGGGAAGGGAGACCCAGTACTTC.

The chain recombines TRBV7-2 with TRBJ2-7; 8 nucleotides agree with TRBD1. The CDR3 runs to 15 residues. V lost 2 bases and J lost 5; bases outside the gene matches: 8. Germline loops: CDR1 SGHTA, CDR2 FQGNSA. CDR3 in DNA: TGTGCCAGCAGCTTATCATGGGCAGGGGGCGACGAGCAGTACTTC. Protein sequence: CASSLSWAGGDEQYF.

The genes are TRBV4-3 and TRBJ2-1; 10 bases align to TRBD2. V lost 5 bases to trimming and J lost 9 bases; unmatched junction nucleotides: 10. This CDR3 spans 15 amino acids. The germline V gene has CDR1 LGHNA and CDR2 YSLEER. This CDR3 reads CASSFSGRAYGEQFF. The CDR3 DNA reads TGCGCCAGCAGCTTCAGCGGGAGGGCATACGGTGAGCAGTTCTTC.

This clonotype was counted between two and nine times. V is TRBV7-9 and J is TRBJ1-5; tentatively, D is TRBD1 (5 bases). This CDR3 spans 18 amino acids. Per germline, CDR1 SEHNR and CDR2 FQNEAQ (reference sequence). The V and J ends lost 5 bases and 1 base respectively, with 21 bases between them. The CDR3 coding sequence is TGTGCCAGCAGCCCCTACGGAAAGGGGCACTTCAGCAATCAGCCCCAGCATTTT. Protein product: CASSPYGKGHFSNQPQHF. Variable domain in full (rest from reference TRBV7-9 and TRBJ1-5): DTGVSQNPRHKITKRGQNVTFRCDPISEHNRLYWYRQTLGQGPEFLTYFQNEAQLEKSRLLSDRFSAERPKGSFSTLEIQRTEQGDSAMYLCASSPYGKGHFSNQPQHFGDGTRLSIL.

This clonotype is a singleton in its sample. This sequence joins TRBV7-9 and TRBJ2-7, with D possibly matching TRBD2 (5 bases). The length of the CDR3 is 14 residues. Germline V lookup: CDR1 SEHNR, CDR2 FQNEAQ (reference sequence). V lost 4 bases, J lost 3 bases, and 13 bases lay in between. Written as DNA, the CDR3 is TGTGCCAGCAGCTCATATACTAGAGGCTACGAGCAGTACTTC. Its translation: CASSSYTRGYEQYF.

This clonotype was recorded a few times. The chain links TRBV3-1 to TRBJ2-2, with D perhaps given as TRBD1 or TRBD2 (5 bases each). The V and J ends lost 0 bases and 1 base respectively, with 15 bases between them. The CDR3 totals 18 residues. Germline V gene sequence: CDR1 LGHDT, CDR2 YNNKEL (reference sequence). CDR3: CASSQERTGTVNTGELFF. The CDR3 bases are TGTGCCAGCAGCCAAGAACGAACCGGGACGGTGAACACCGGGGAGCTGTTTTTT. Drawing the rest from reference TRBV3-1 and TRBJ2-2, the complete variable domain is DTAVSQTPKYLVTQMGNDKSIKCEQNLGHDTMYWYKQDSKKFLKIMFSYNNKELIINETVPNRFSPKSPDKAHLNLHINSLELGDSAVYFCASSQERTGTVNTGELFFGEGSRLTVL.

There are a few counts of this clonotype. The chain combines TRBV14 with TRBJ1-2, with D perhaps TRBD1 (5 bases). CDR3 length equals 14 residues. Germline CDR1 is SGHDN and CDR2 is FVKESK. The V gene lost 1 base and the J gene lost 3 bases, with 9 bases spanning the gap. CDR3: CASSQVGTDYGYTF. The CDR3, as DNA: TGTGCCAGCAGCCAAGTCGGGACGGACTATGGCTACACCTTC.

This clonotype showed up just a few times. The V and J genes are TRBV29-1 and TRBJ2-7, with D possibly being TRBD2 (5 bases). There are 12 residues in the CDR3. With 0 bases removed from V and 10 bases from J, the gap between germline ends came to 13 bases. The V gene's germline CDR1 is SQVTM and CDR2 ANQGSEA. CDR3 residues: CSVEDGAVLQYF. The CDR3 nucleotides read TGCAGCGTTGAAGATGGAGCGGTCCTACAGTACTTC.

This clonotype occurred a few times. The chain is built from TRBV5-1 and TRBJ1-1; 9 bases are a match to TRBD1. V shed 3 bases and J 7 bases; nucleotides not matched to a gene: 7. Looked up from germline, CDR1 is SGHRS and CDR2 is YFSETQ. This CDR3 is built from 14 residues. The DNA for the CDR3 is TGCGCCAGCAGCTCCGGGACAGGGACCAGTGAAGCTTTCTTT. The encoded protein is CASSSGTGTSEAFF.

The V call is TRBV6-6, the J call TRBJ1-5; 7 nucleotides line up with TRBD1. V lost 5 bases, J lost 0 bases, and 7 bases stayed unmatched. The germline V gene encodes CDR1 MNHNY and CDR2 SVGAGI (reference sequence). The CDR3 has 16 amino acids. CDR3 sequence: CASSGGTALSNQPQHF. CDR3 sequence (DNA): TGTGCCAGCAGTGGCGGGACAGCCCTTAGCAATCAGCCCCAGCATTTT.

The rearrangement links TRBV4-2 to TRBJ2-3; 10 bases are a match to TRBD1. The CDR3 is made up of 16 amino acids. Germline V gene lookup returns CDR1 LGHNA and CDR2 YNFKEQ. The junction had 4 bases not matched to a gene; V was cut back by 4 bases and J by 0 bases. The CDR3 loop reads CASSPGTGVSTDTQYF. DNA for the CDR3: TGTGCCAGCAGCCCCGGGACAGGGGTTAGCACAGATACGCAGTATTTT.